This TCR beta chain was documented in a study of blood T cell repertoires in COVID-19. Overall study context: Samples came from the United States, Italy and Spain, spanning acute and convalescent COVID-19.

Looked up from germline, CDR1 is SNHLY and CDR2 is FYNNEI. V dropped 0 bases and J dropped 9 bases, with 8 bases sitting between them. The CDR3 runs 12 residues. Authors' data handling: Reference gene primer amplification gave estimated nucleated cell counts. Repertoires were generated with immunoSEQ multiplex PCR, while TCRdb's copy carries only in-frame clones and drops some. V and J calls and clone size are copied from that table; D and trimming were computed from the DNA. The sample lists 230,000 or so clones; 84% were seen once. The specimen sequenced was peripheral blood. The gene calls are TRBV2 and TRBJ1-1; D unclear. The receptor was derived from a woman between 40 and 55 years old who had recovered from COVID-19. DNA for the CDR3: TGTGCCAGCAGTGAAGCTGCGGGCAAAGCTTTCTTT. Its translation is CASSEAAGKAFF.